This record covers a single T cell receptor (beta chain). The sample originates from a study of T-cell memory formation after mild COVID-19. V lost 0 bases to trimming and J lost 8 bases, with 16 bases between them. There are 16 residues in the CDR3. Germline V gene lookup returns CDR1 LGHNA and CDR2 YSLEER. Amplification by 5'RACE using constant-segment primers produced TCR alpha and TCR beta cDNA libraries that carried sample barcodes and UMIs. TCRdb independently ran MiXCR on the 5' RACE reads; one entry per CDR3 protein. The sample has 200,000 to 250,000 distinct CDR3 sequences; around 10% are singletons.

This clonotype was obtained from a man younger than 35 who had mild COVID-19 (a few samples of this study predate the infection). Cell type and time point are not known. The specimen sequenced was PBMCs or a T cell subset sorted from them (not recorded which). The chain carries TRBV4-3 and TRBJ1-4; a weak D match, TRBD1 (6 bases). For the CDR3, the DNA is TGCGCCAGCAGCCAAGATCTCGCAGGGGCAAGGGAAAAACTGTTTTTT. It specifies CASSQDLAGAREKLFF.